This T cell receptor beta chain was recovered during a study of blood T cells in healthy people across ages. Overall study results and limits: Both higher diversity and more naive CD4+ cells marked long-lived donors when set against aged donors. In these data, TCR beta diversity tracked strongly with naive T cell percentage.

Germline lookup yields CDR1 SGHAT and CDR2 FQNNGV. The CDR3 is 18 residues long. V shed 1 base and J 4 bases; nucleotides not matched to a gene: 10. Together with a sample-barcoded 5' primer, a J-beta primer mix was included in a second PCR lasting about 6 to 11 cycles. Individual samples furnished no less than 2.5 million CDR3-containing paired-end reads apiece. TCRdb re-called the 5' RACE reads with MiXCR, one entry per CDR3 protein. The data show fewer than 2,000,000 distinct CDR3 sequences, about 31% seen once. Regarding this clonotype: Its antigen is as yet unknown.

The gene calls are TRBV11-2 and TRBJ2-1; 10 bases are shared with TRBD2. The specimen was blood. This TCR was recovered from a woman in her thirties in good health. CDR3 region: CASSLVGASGGIYNEQFF. For the CDR3, the DNA is TGTGCCAGCAGCTTAGTTGGGGCTAGCGGGGGTATATACAATGAGCAGTTCTTC.